The 17 T cell receptor beta chains below all came from one sample that was sequenced in a study of blood T cell repertoires in COVID-19. Generated by immunoSEQ multiplex PCR, the TCRdb table keeps only in-frame clones and is missing some. The sample contains 200,000 to 250,000 clones, roughly 86% of which appear only once. Material: PBMCs or T cells enriched from blood (not recorded which). Receptors originate from a woman between 50 and 59 years old who had recovered from COVID-19.

The chain links TRBV28 to TRBJ2-7, with TRBD2 as a possible D gene (6 bases). The germline CDR1 and CDR2 sequences are MDHEN and SYDVKM. The CDR3 has 13 amino acids. V was trimmed by 6 bases and J by 3 bases, leaving 12 bases between them. The CDR3 spells CASRTGSNYEQYF. The CDR3 DNA follows: TGTGCCAGCAGAACCGGGAGCAACTACGAGCAGTACTTC.

The chain uses TRBV5-5 and TRBJ1-1, with D perhaps matching TRBD1 (6 bases). The V and J ends lost 2 bases and 2 bases respectively, with 13 bases between them. The CDR3 spans 15 residues. Germline assignment: CDR1 SGHKS and CDR2 YYEKEE (reference sequence). DNA for the CDR3: TGTGCCAGCAGCTTCCAGGGGACCCTAAACACTGAAGCTTTCTTT. This encodes CASSFQGTLNTEAFF.

The chain employs TRBV27 and TRBJ1-2; D is perhaps TRBD1 (6 bases). Germline values: CDR1 MNHEY, CDR2 SMNVEV (reference sequence). The CDR3 totals 16 residues. Trimming took 2 bases from V and 3 from J, leaving 16 bases between them. CDR3 in amino acids: CASSLNGPGDHYGYTF. CDR3 coding DNA: TGTGCCAGCAGTTTAAATGGGCCAGGGGATCACTATGGCTACACCTTC.

The rearrangement links TRBV6-2 or TRBV6-3 to TRBJ2-7, with D hard to call. The CDR3 is 15 residues long. The V and J ends lost 6 bases and 0 bases respectively, with 15 bases between them. Germline CDR1 reads MNHEY; CDR2 reads SVGEGT. Here the CDR3 reads CASSFRLISSYEQYF. The CDR3 DNA sequence: TGTGCCAGCAGCTTCCGCCTGATCAGCTCCTACGAGCAGTACTTC.

This CDR3 is CASSRGYEQYF. As DNA, the CDR3 is TGTGCCAGCAGCCGGGGGTACGAGCAGTACTTC. The gene calls are TRBV5-4 and TRBJ2-7, with D perhaps matching TRBD2 (6 bases). The CDR3 length is 11 residues. V was cut by 4 bases and J by 4 bases, with 6 bases left in between. Germline CDR1 SGHNT, CDR2 YYREEE (reference sequence).

CDR3 bases: TGTGCCAGCAAGAAGAAACAGAACACTGAAGCTTTCTTT. Its protein is CASKKKQNTEAFF. This chain uses TRBV6-5 with TRBJ1-1, with no clear D. Germline V gene lookup returns CDR1 MNHEY and CDR2 SVGAGI. The CDR3 loop spans 13 amino acids. Trimming pared 7 bases from V and 1 base from J, leaving 10 bases between.

The CDR3 bases are TGTGCCAGCAGTTACTTCTCAGGGTCGTCTGAAGCTTTCTTT. Translating gives CASSYFSGSSEAFF. The chain is built from TRBV6-2 or TRBV6-3 and TRBJ1-1; possibly TRBD1 for D (5 bases). The germline V gene has CDR1 MNHEY and CDR2 SVGEGT. Trimming shortened V by 1 base and J by 6 bases, and 12 bases separated the two germline ends. The CDR3 extends over 14 amino acids.

This sequence joins TRBV4-2 and TRBJ2-1; the D gene is possibly TRBD2 (6 bases). Trimming left V 1 base short and J 0 bases short, with 16 bases between. From germline, CDR1 is LGHNA and CDR2 YNFKEQ. The CDR3 length is 18 residues. CDR3 coding DNA: TGTGCCAGCAGCCAAGGGACTAAGCTAGCTCCCTCCTACAATGAGCAGTTCTTC. Translating it yields CASSQGTKLAPSYNEQFF.

V gene TRBV6-4 combines with J gene TRBJ2-1; D unclear. CDR3 size: 13 residues. Trimming left V 4 bases short and J 3 bases short, with 7 bases between. CDR1 is MRHNA, CDR2 SNTAGT, per germline. In DNA, the CDR3 is TGTGCCAGCAGTGCTCACGGCTACAATGAGCAGTTCTTC. It specifies CASSAHGYNEQFF.

The chain combines TRBV9 with TRBJ2-1; 14 bases are a match to TRBD2. Germline-derived CDR1 and CDR2 are SGDLS and YYNGEE. The CDR3 consists of 16 residues. J gave up 6 bases and V 4 bases, and 6 bases lay outside the gene matches. The CDR3 loop reads CASSPGGTSGGNEQFF. In DNA, the CDR3 is TGTGCCAGCAGCCCCGGTGGGACTAGCGGGGGCAATGAGCAGTTCTTC.

This chain connects TRBV28 to TRBJ1-5, with D perhaps matching TRBD1 (6 bases). V shed 7 bases and J shed 5 bases, with 15 bases lying between them. Looked up from germline, CDR1 is MDHEN and CDR2 is SYDVKM. The CDR3 runs to 14 residues. CDR3 nucleotides: TGTGCCAGCAATAGGGGACAAATCCATCAGCCCCAGCATTTT. It encodes CASNRGQIHQPQHF.

V is TRBV10-3 and J is TRBJ2-3; 14 positions agree with TRBD2. The J segment lost 6 bases and the V segment lost 6 bases, leaving 8 bases of the junction unmatched. This CDR3 has 16 residues. Germline V gene sequence: CDR1 ENHRY, CDR2 SYGVKD. The CDR3 DNA follows: TGTGCCATCAGACTGACTAGCGGGGGGGCCTGGGATACGCAGTATTTT. It encodes CAIRLTSGGAWDTQYF.

The chain couples TRBV11-2 to TRBJ2-2; TRBD1 matches 9 bases. This CDR3 region has 14 residues. Germline V CDR1 and CDR2: SGHAT, FQNNGV. Losses at the gene ends were 5 bases for V and 5 bases for J; bases not matched to a gene: 3. CDR3 sequence reads: CASSRDRVTGELFF. Here the CDR3 DNA reads TGTGCCAGCAGCCGGGACAGGGTGACCGGGGAGCTGTTTTTT. The entire variable domain, with the rest obtained from reference TRBV11-2 and TRBJ2-2, is as follows: EAGVAQSPRYKIIEKRQSVAFWCNPISGHATLYWYQQILGQGPKLLIQFQNNGVVDDSQLPKDRFSAERLKGVDSTLKIQPAKLEDSAVYLCASSRDRVTGELFFGEGSRLTVL.

V gene TRBV9 combines with J gene TRBJ2-1, with no clear D. V was pared by 0 bases and J by 0 bases, with 4 bases between. Per germline, CDR1 SGDLS and CDR2 YYNGEE. The CDR3 runs 14 residues. CDR3 sequence: CASSVESSYNEQFF. CDR3 sequence (DNA): TGTGCCAGCAGCGTAGAGAGCTCCTACAATGAGCAGTTCTTC.

V gene TRBV28 combines with J gene TRBJ2-7; TRBD1 is a possible D gene (5 bases). The V end lost 1 base, the J end lost 6 bases, and 13 bases lay between the germline ends. The CDR3 has 14 residues. Germline V gene lookup returns CDR1 MDHEN and CDR2 SYDVKM. This CDR3 is CASSLLRGPSEQYF. As DNA, the CDR3 is TGTGCCAGCAGTTTATTAAGGGGCCCTAGCGAGCAGTACTTC. The variable domain in full, completed from reference TRBV28 and TRBJ2-7, reads DVKVTQSSRYLVKRTGEKVFLECVQDMDHENMFWYRQDPGLGLRLIYFSYDVKMKEKGDIPEGYSVSREKKERFSLILESASTNQTSMYLCASSLLRGPSEQYFGPGTRLTVT.

In DNA form, the CDR3 reads TGTGCCAGCCTAAAAGCGGGAGTGGCCTACGAGCAGTACTTC. Translation: CASLKAGVAYEQYF. The chain uses TRBV5-6 and TRBJ2-7; 8 bases fit TRBD2. This CDR3 comprises 14 residues. The V and J ends lost 7 bases and 2 bases, in that order; junction bases with no gene match: 8. Germline values: CDR1 SGHDT, CDR2 YYEEEE.

This rearrangement joins TRBV9 to TRBJ1-1; perhaps TRBD1 as D (5 bases). V lost 0 bases and J lost 4, with 13 bases in between. The CDR3 runs to 15 residues. The germline CDR1 and CDR2 sequences are SGDLS and YYNGEE. CDR3 sequence (DNA): TGTGCCAGCAGCGTAGCGTCAGGGCTGGGCACTGAAGCTTTCTTT. It specifies CASSVASGLGTEAFF.